This T cell receptor (beta chain) is from a study of cytomegalovirus exposure and HLA in healthy donors. PCR was performed using 60 Vbeta and 13 Jbeta primers. Repertoires were generated with immunoSEQ multiplex PCR, while TCRdb's copy carries only in-frame clones and drops some. The sample contains about 84,000 clones, 55% to 65% of which appear only once. The germline V and J ends were trimmed by 5 bases and 2 bases, with 15 bases remaining between them. There are 15 residues in the CDR3. Per the germline V gene, CDR1 is MDHEN and CDR2 is SYDVKM. Findings and caveats of the study: Researchers reported in a later analysis that a missense DCLRE1C variant was tied to TCR beta V- and J-gene trimming. TCR beta chains numbering under 200 were designated cytomegalovirus-associated. Upon later analysis, TCR association rates were observed to vary by HLA locus, being highest for DRB1 and lowest for HLA-C.

For this clone: Antigen unknown.

The V and J genes are TRBV28 and TRBJ1-2; D not resolved. The sequenced material came from PBMCs. This clonotype was sampled from a woman in her thirties or forties in good health and CMV-seropositive. The CDR3 DNA is TGTGCCAGCAGTCGGTTAGTTAGTCCAAACTATGGCTACACCTTC. Residues: CASSRLVSPNYGYTF.